What follows is one T cell receptor beta chain and its context. Its antigen is undetermined. This specimen belongs to a study of T cell responses to AZD1222 COVID-19 vaccine. Study results and limitations: Following two doses of AZD1222, Spike-specific TCR breadth and depth rose. Donors were mostly white British, more females; clonal diversity possibly underestimated.

The ends were cut back, 7 bases at V and 1 base at J, with 13 bases in the middle. The CDR3 totals 14 residues. The V gene's germline CDR1 is MNHEY and CDR2 SVGAGI. Sequenced by immunoSEQ multiplex PCR; TCRdb stores in-frame clones only, minus some. The sample includes about 84,000 clones, roughly 87% of them seen just once. The sequence was obtained from an adult in good health. This specimen was peripheral blood, taken on day 0 of AZD1222 vaccination. The chain carries TRBV6-5 and TRBJ1-2; maybe TRBD1 (5 bases). This CDR3 reads CASIRDSHNYGYTF. The CDR3 DNA follows: TGTGCCAGCATCCGAGACAGCCATAACTATGGCTACACCTTC.